The clone carrying this T cell receptor (beta chain) was seen only a few times. Antigen unknown. This entry belongs to a study of cytomegalovirus exposure and HLA in healthy donors. Findings of the study overall: The investigators catalogued 150 to 200 TCR beta chains as cytomegalovirus-associated. Subsequent analysis revealed that first-cohort TCR clusters tended to co-occur in the 130 or so validation repertoires.

Using immunoSEQ multiplex PCR, the repertoire was profiled, and TCRdb retains in-frame clones only, with some absent. Among about 160,000 clones, just under 90% were seen once, and the ten largest hold under 13%. The length of the CDR3 is 15 residues. CDR1 is LNHNV, CDR2 YYDKDF, per germline (reference sequence). V trimming: 1 base; J trimming: 8 bases; junction bases outside the gene matches: 7. The sequence was obtained from a woman under 30 in good health and CMV-seropositive. V and J are TRBV15 and TRBJ2-1; TRBD1 agrees at 8 bases. Material for sequencing was PBMCs. The CDR3 loop reads CATSRVGQGVDEQFF. The CDR3 DNA sequence: TGTGCCACCAGCAGAGTTGGACAGGGTGTCGATGAGCAGTTCTTC.